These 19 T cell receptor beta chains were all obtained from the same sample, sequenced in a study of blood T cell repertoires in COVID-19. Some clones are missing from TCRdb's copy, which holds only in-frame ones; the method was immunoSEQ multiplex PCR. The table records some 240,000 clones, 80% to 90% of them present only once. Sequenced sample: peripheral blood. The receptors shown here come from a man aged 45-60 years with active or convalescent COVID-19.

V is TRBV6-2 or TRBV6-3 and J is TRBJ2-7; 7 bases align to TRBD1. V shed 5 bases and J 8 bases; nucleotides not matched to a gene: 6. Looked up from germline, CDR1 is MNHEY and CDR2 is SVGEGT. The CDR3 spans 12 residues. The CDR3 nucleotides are TGTGCCAGCAGTCCAGGGGGTTTGCAGCAGTACTTC. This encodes CASSPGGLQQYF.

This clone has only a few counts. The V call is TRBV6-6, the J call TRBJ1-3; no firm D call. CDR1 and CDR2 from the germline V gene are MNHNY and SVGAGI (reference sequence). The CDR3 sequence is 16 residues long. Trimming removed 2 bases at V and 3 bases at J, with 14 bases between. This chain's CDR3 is CASSYRVEGSGNTIYF. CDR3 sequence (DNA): TGTGCCAGCAGTTACCGCGTAGAGGGAAGTGGAAACACCATATATTTT.

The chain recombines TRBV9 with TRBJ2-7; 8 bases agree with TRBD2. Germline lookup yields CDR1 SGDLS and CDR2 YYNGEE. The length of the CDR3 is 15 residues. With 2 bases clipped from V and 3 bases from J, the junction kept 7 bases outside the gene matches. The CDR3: CASSVMAGGSYEQYF. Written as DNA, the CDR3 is TGTGCCAGCAGCGTCATGGCGGGAGGAAGCTACGAGCAGTACTTC.

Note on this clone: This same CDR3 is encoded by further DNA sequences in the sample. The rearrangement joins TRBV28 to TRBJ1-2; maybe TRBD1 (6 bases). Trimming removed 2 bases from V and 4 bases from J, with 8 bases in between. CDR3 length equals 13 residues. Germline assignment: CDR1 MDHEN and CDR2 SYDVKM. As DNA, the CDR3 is TGTGCCAGCAGTTTAGGGGGCGCCTATGGCTACACCTTC. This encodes CASSLGGAYGYTF.

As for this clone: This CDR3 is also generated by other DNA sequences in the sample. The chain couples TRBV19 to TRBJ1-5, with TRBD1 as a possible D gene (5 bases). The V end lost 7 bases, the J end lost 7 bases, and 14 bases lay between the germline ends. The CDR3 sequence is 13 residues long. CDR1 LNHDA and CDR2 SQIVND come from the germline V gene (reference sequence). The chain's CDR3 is CASTLGGNQPQHF. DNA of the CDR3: TGTGCCAGTACCCTCGGGGGTAACCAGCCCCAGCATTTT.

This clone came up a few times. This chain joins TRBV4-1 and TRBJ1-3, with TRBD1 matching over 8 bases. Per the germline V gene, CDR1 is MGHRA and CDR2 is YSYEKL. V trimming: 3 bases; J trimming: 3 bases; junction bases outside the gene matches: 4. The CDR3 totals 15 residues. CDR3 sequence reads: CASSHTTGGGNTIYF. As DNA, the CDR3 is TGCGCCAGCAGCCACACCACAGGGGGTGGAAACACCATATATTTT.

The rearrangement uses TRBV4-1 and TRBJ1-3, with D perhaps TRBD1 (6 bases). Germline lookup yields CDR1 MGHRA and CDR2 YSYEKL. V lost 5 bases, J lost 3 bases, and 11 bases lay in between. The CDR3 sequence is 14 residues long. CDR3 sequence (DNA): TGCGCCAGCAGCAAGGGGGGGGATGGAAACACCATATATTTT. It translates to CASSKGGDGNTIYF.

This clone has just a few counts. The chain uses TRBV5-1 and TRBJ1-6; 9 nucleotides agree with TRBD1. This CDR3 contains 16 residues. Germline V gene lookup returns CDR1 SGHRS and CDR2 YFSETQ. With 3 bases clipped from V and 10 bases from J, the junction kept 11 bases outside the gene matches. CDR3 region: CASSSLSGTGFSPLHF. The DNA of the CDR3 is TGCGCCAGCAGCTCCCTATCCGGGACAGGGTTCTCACCCCTCCACTTT.

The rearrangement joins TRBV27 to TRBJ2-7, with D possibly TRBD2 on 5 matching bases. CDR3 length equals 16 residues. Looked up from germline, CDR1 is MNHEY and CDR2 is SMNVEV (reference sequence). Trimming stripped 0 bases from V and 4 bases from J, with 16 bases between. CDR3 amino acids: CASSLSRAGYSYEQYF. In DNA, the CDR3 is TGTGCCAGCAGTTTATCGAGGGCCGGGTATAGTTACGAGCAGTACTTC.

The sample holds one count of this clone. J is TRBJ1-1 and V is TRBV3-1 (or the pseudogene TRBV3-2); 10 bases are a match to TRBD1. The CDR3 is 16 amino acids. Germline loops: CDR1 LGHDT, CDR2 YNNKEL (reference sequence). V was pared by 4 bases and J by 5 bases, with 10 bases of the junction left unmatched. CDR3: CASSPYNDRGLTEAFF. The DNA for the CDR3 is TGTGCCAGCAGCCCATATAATGACAGGGGGCTGACTGAAGCTTTCTTT.

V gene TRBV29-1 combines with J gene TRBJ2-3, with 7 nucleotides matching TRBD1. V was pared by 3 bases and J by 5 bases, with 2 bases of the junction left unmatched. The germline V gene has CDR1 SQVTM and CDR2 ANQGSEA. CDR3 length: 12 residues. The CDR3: CSVEQGEDTQYF. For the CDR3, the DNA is TGCAGCGTTGAGCAGGGGGAAGATACGCAGTATTTT.

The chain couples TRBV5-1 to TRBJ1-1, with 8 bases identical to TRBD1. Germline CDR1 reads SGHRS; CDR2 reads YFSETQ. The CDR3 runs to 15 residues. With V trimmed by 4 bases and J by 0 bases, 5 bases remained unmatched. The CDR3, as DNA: TGCGCCAGCAGCAGGACAGGGTTTATGAACACTGAAGCTTTCTTT. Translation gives CASSRTGFMNTEAFF.

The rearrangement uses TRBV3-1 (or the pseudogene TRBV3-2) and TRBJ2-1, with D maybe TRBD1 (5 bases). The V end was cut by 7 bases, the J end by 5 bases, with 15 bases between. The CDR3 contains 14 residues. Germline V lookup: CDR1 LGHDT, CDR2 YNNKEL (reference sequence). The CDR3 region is CASIPNGQHNEQFF. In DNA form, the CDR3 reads TGTGCCAGCATTCCCAACGGACAACACAATGAGCAGTTCTTC.

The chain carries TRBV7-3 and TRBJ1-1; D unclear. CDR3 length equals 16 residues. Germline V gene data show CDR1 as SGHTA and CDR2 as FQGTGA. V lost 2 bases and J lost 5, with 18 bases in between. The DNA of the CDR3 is TGTGCCAGCAGCTTAGAAGTGGCTCGCCGCAAAACTGAAGCTTTCTTT. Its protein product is CASSLEVARRKTEAFF.

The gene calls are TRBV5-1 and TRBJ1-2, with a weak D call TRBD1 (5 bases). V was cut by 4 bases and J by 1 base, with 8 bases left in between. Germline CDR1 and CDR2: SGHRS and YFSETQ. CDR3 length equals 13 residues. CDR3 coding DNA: TGCGCCAGCAGCCCACAGGTTAACTATGGCTACACCTTC. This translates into CASSPQVNYGYTF.

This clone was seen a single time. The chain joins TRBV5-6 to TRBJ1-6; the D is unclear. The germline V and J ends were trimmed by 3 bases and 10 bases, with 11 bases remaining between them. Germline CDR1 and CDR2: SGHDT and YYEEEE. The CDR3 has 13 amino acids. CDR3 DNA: TGTGCCAGCAGCTCACCGGGAGGGTCACCCCTCCACTTT. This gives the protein CASSSPGGSPLHF.

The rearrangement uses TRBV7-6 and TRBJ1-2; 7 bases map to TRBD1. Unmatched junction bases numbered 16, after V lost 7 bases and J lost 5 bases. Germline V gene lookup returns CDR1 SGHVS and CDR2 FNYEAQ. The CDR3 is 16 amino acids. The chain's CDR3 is CASNWDSCLFLYGYTF. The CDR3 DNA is TGTGCCAGCAACTGGGACAGCTGCCTTTTCCTTTATGGCTACACCTTC.

CDR3 nucleotides: TGTGCCAGCAGTGTTGAGGACACTGAAGCTTTCTTT. Protein: CASSVEDTEAFF. This chain connects TRBV2 to TRBJ1-1; the D is unclear. The CDR3 spans 12 residues. Germline V gene data show CDR1 as SNHLY and CDR2 as FYNNEI. Trimming took 4 bases from V and 3 from J, leaving 6 bases between them.

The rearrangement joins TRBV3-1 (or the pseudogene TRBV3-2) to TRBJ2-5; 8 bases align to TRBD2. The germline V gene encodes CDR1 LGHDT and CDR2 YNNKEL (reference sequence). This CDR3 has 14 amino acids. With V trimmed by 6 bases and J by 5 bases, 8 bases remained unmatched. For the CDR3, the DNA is TGTGCCAGCAGAACGGGGGGGCCGGGGGAGACCCAGTACTTC. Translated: CASRTGGPGETQYF.